This T cell receptor (beta chain) emerged from a study of blood T cell repertoires in COVID-19. Study details: Acute and convalescent COVID-19 samples came from the United States, Italy and Spain. PBMCs, B-cell-depleted T cells, or T cells were the source of the cDNA or gDNA that made up the material.

Original analysis: Amplification of reference gene primers was used by the study to estimate nucleated cell counts. Libraries were prepared by immunoSEQ multiplex PCR; TCRdb keeps only in-frame clonotypes and omits some of them. That table supplies the V and J calls and clone size; D and trimming were determined from the DNA. Counted here are 170,000 or so clones, around 80% occurring once; the ten biggest clones make up 6.5%. V was cut by 5 bases and J by 1 base, with 15 bases left in between. The CDR3 length is 15 residues. In germline, CDR1 is SGHTA, CDR2 FQGNSA. This clone has more than one count but fewer than ten.

The clonotype was recovered from a man between 65 and 80 years old with active or convalescent COVID-19. The chain couples TRBV7-2 to TRBJ2-7; D gene uncertain. Material for sequencing was peripheral blood. The CDR3 spells CASSPMGDISYEQYF. In nucleotides, the CDR3 is TGTGCCAGCAGCCCGATGGGTGACATTTCCTACGAGCAGTACTTC. Supplemented by reference TRBV7-2 and TRBJ2-7, the full variable domain reads GAGVSQSPSNKVTEKGKDVELRCDPISGHTALYWYRQSLGQGLEFLIYFQGNSAPDKSGLPSDRFSAERTGGSVSTLTIQRTQQEDSAVYLCASSPMGDISYEQYFGPGTRLTVT.